The 17 T cell receptor beta chains given below trace back to one sample, sequenced in a study of T-cell reconstitution after alpha-beta-depleted transplantation in children. The TCRbeta library incorporated unique molecular identifiers. One entry per CDR3 protein, called by TCRdb with MiXCR from the PCR reads. Of about 600,000 distinct CDR3 sequences listed, roughly a tenth were seen once; the top ten hold roughly 4%. The starting material was PBMCs from the stem cell graft donor, obtained from the stem cell graft. Receptors originate from a human donor who donated a stem cell graft to a child with acute myeloid leukemia.

This clonotype was observed many times. This chain uses TRBV30 with TRBJ1-6; 9 bases are a match to TRBD1. This CDR3 spans 15 amino acids. The trim removed 0 bases at V and 7 bases at J, leaving 4 bases unmatched. Germline V gene lookup returns CDR1 GTSNPN and CDR2 SVGIG (reference sequence). CDR3 in DNA: TGTGCCTGGAGTGTCAACAGGGGGCGGAATTCACCCCTCCACTTT. This sequence encodes CAWSVNRGRNSPLHF.

This clonotype turned up a few times. The V and J genes are TRBV7-9 and TRBJ1-3; D remains ambiguous. The CDR3 is 15 amino acids. V shed 0 bases and J shed 3 bases, with 9 bases lying between them. Germline CDR1 SEHNR, CDR2 FQNEAQ (reference sequence). CDR3 sequence: CASSLAPLGGNTIYF. Written as DNA, the CDR3 is TGTGCCAGCAGCTTAGCGCCCCTCGGTGGAAACACCATATATTTT.

This clonotype showed up many times. V and J are TRBV24-1 and TRBJ2-1; a possible D gene is TRBD1 (6 bases). The CDR3 length is 12 residues. Germline V CDR1 and CDR2: KGHDR, SFDVKD. V was pared by 11 bases and J by 7 bases, with 14 bases between. CDR3 DNA: TGTGCCAGCGTGGGCAGGGGAAATGAGCAGTTCTTC. It codes for CASVGRGNEQFF.

This clonotype was seen ten or more times. V usage is TRBV4-1 and J usage is TRBJ1-2; 7 nucleotides match TRBD1. Germline V gene data show CDR1 as MGHRA and CDR2 as YSYEKL. Germline trimming cut 2 bases from V and 6 bases from J; bases unmatched to any gene: 6. The CDR3 loop spans 14 amino acids. Written as DNA, the CDR3 is TGCGCCAGCAGCCAAAACAGGGGTTTTGATGGCTACACCTTC. Translated: CASSQNRGFDGYTF.

The sample holds a few counts of this clonotype. This chain links TRBV7-2 with TRBJ2-3, with D maybe TRBD2 (5 bases). The V end was cut by 5 bases, the J end by 4 bases, with 13 bases between. There are 14 residues in the CDR3. Germline V gene lookup returns CDR1 SGHTA and CDR2 FQGNSA. Written as DNA, the CDR3 is TGTGCCAGCAGCCCCCAGAGCGGTCCAGATACGCAGTATTTT. Translation: CASSPQSGPDTQYF.

In this sample, this clonotype turned up many times. The rearrangement links TRBV24-1 to TRBJ2-3; D perhaps matches TRBD2 (6 bases). The CDR3 totals 16 residues. The germline V gene has CDR1 KGHDR and CDR2 SFDVKD. V was cut by 0 bases and J by 1 base, with 10 bases left in between. In nucleotides, the CDR3 is TGTGCCACCAGTGATTTGCCCGGGAGAGGCACAGATACGCAGTATTTT. Protein sequence: CATSDLPGRGTDTQYF.

This clonotype was observed many times. V usage is TRBV5-6 and J usage is TRBJ2-5; D uncertain. The CDR3 covers 14 residues. CDR1 and CDR2 (germline): SGHDT, YYEEEE. V lost 1 base and J 5 bases, leaving 12 bases between the germline ends. The CDR3 DNA reads as TGTGCCAGCAGCTTGTATAGACCCGCGGAGACCCAGTACTTC. Protein product: CASSLYRPAETQYF.

This clonotype was detected many times. CDR3 region: CSAKDRRDPTNEQFF. The CDR3 DNA is TGCAGTGCTAAGGACAGGCGTGATCCTACTAATGAGCAGTTCTTC. This chain connects TRBV20-1 to TRBJ2-1; 7 nucleotides match TRBD1. The V gene end was trimmed by 4 bases and the J gene end by 7 bases; junction bases not matched to a gene: 13. CDR1 and CDR2 from the germline V gene are DFQATT and SNEGSKA (reference sequence). CDR3 length: 15 amino acids.

This clonotype was seen many times. This rearrangement joins TRBV24-1 to TRBJ2-1, with 11 nucleotides matching TRBD2. CDR1 is KGHDR and CDR2 is SFDVKD in the germline V gene. The CDR3 length is 17 residues. Trimming at V came to 8 bases and at J to 4 bases, leaving 12 bases not matched to a gene. The CDR3 nucleotides are TGTGCCACCACCCCAAATACGGCTAGCGGGAGGTACAATGAGCAGTTCTTC. Translation: CATTPNTASGRYNEQFF.

The chain has TRBV13 and TRBJ2-5; 11 bases fit TRBD2. This CDR3 is 15 amino acids long. Per the germline V gene, CDR1 is PRHDT and CDR2 is FYEKMQ (reference sequence). V was pared by 5 bases and J by 5 bases, with 7 bases of the junction left unmatched. CDR3 loop: CASSIRLAGRETQYF. Here the CDR3 DNA reads TGTGCCAGCAGCATTCGACTAGCGGGGAGGGAGACCCAGTACTTC.

Worth noting for this clonotype: Sequence at one end of the junction differs from germline and may be a read error. V usage is TRBV20-1 and J usage is TRBJ2-7; D might be TRBD1 (6 bases). The CDR3 has 17 amino acids. Germline CDR1 DFQATT, CDR2 SNEGSKA (reference sequence). For the CDR3, the DNA is TGCAGTGGTAGAGCCTCCGCCCAGGGGAAGGTTAGGGGCGAGCAGTACTTC. Encoded protein: CSGRASAQGKVRGEQYF.

Only a few counts were recorded for this clonotype. This chain links TRBV6-2 or TRBV6-3 with TRBJ2-1; TRBD2 matches at 7 bases. The CDR3 is 16 amino acids. Germline V gene data show CDR1 as MNHEY and CDR2 as SVGEGT. J gave up 0 bases and V 5 bases, and 7 bases lay outside the gene matches. This chain's CDR3 is CASSRLATSSYNEQFF. The CDR3 nucleotides are TGTGCCAGCAGTCGACTAGCAACGAGCTCCTACAATGAGCAGTTCTTC.

This clonotype was detected many times. CDR3 sequence: CASSLRTGGDGYTF. CDR3 in DNA: TGCGCCAGCAGCTTGAGGACAGGGGGCGATGGCTACACCTTC. The rearrangement joins TRBV5-1 to TRBJ1-2, with 11 positions matching TRBD1. Germline-derived CDR1 and CDR2 are SGHRS and YFSETQ. The CDR3 covers 14 residues. The V gene end was trimmed by 1 base and the J gene end by 6 bases; junction bases not matched to a gene: 2.

CDR3 amino acids: CASSLYRREGRNEQYF. In nucleotides, the CDR3 is TGTGCCAGCAGCTTGTACCGACGGGAGGGGAGGAACGAGCAGTACTTC. This sequence joins TRBV5-4 and TRBJ2-7; 8 bases align to TRBD2. CDR3 length equals 16 residues. Germline CDR1 is SGHNT and CDR2 is YYREEE (reference sequence). J lost 5 bases, V lost 1 base, and 11 bases had no gene match. The variable domain in full, completed from reference TRBV5-4 and TRBJ2-7, reads ETGVTQSPTHLIKTRGQQVTLRCSSQSGHNTVSWYQQALGQGPQFIFQYYREEENGRGNFPPRFSGLQFPNYSSELNVNALELDDSALYLCASSLYRREGRNEQYFGPGTRLTVT.

The rearrangement joins TRBV6-2 or TRBV6-3 to TRBJ2-3, with 10 positions matching TRBD2. The germline V gene encodes CDR1 MNHEY and CDR2 SVGEGT. The CDR3 is made up of 15 amino acids. V was pared by 0 bases and J by 5 bases, with 2 bases of the junction left unmatched. The CDR3 sequence is CASSYSLAGVDTQYF. CDR3 nucleotide sequence: TGTGCCAGCAGTTACTCGCTAGCGGGAGTAGATACGCAGTATTTT.

This clonotype was counted at least ten times. The rearrangement uses TRBV12-3 or TRBV12-4 and TRBJ2-4; TRBD1 is a possible D gene (7 bases). Trimming took 4 bases from V and 2 from J, leaving 9 bases between them. This CDR3 is 14 amino acids long. The CDR3 sequence is CASSSGGSKNIQYF. In DNA form, the CDR3 reads TGTGCCAGCAGTTCAGGGGGGTCCAAAAACATTCAGTACTTC.

This clonotype came up many times. The CDR3 nucleotides are TGTGCCAGCTCACCACTCAATAGCGGGGGTGAGACCCAGTACTTC. Protein sequence: CASSPLNSGGETQYF. The V and J genes are TRBV18 and TRBJ2-5; 9 bases fit TRBD2. CDR1 is KGHSH, CDR2 LQKENI, per germline. The CDR3 is 15 amino acids. With 1 base clipped from V and 5 bases from J, the junction kept 5 bases outside the gene matches.